This TCR beta chain was identified during a study of lymphopenia after photon versus proton radiotherapy. Study findings and constraints: After lymphocyte nadir, photon-treated repertoires showed oligoclonal expansion, especially CD8+ Temra. Photon-treated patients lost naive T cells and TCR diversity; proton-treated stayed stable. Only patients who died were analyzed for survival; proton advantage is unproven. A bigger post-nadir fall in TCR diversity correlated inversely with survival time in deceased patients.

This clone was seen only once. The antigen remains undetermined. Sequencing was performed with immunoSEQ multiplex PCR; in TCRdb, only in-frame clones are kept and a portion is missing. The sample includes some 70,000 clones, about 90% seen only once; the top ten take 10% to 11%. The length of the CDR3 is 11 residues. Trimming pared 4 bases from V and 8 bases from J, leaving 9 bases between. Germline V gives CDR1 SGDLS, CDR2 YYNGEE. Material: peripheral blood, obtained from a patient treated with proton-based radiotherapy. The receptor was isolated from a man at least 80 years old with esophageal cancer. The rearrangement links TRBV9 to TRBJ1-2; D might be TRBD1 (5 bases). CDR3 region: CASSKGAGYTF. The CDR3, as DNA: TGTGCCAGCAGCAAAGGGGCAGGCTACACCTTC.